A selection of T cell receptor beta chains follows, all from one sample in a study of technical replicates of blood from a handful of donors. The method was immunoSEQ multiplex PCR; TCRdb's version includes in-frame clones alone and lacks a portion of them. The data hold about 80,000 clones, with about 97% observed a single time. Sequencing was carried out using T cells isolated from PBMCs. These receptors originate from a human donor in good health. The CDR3 runs from the conserved cysteine through the conserved F or W.

V	J	CDR3
TRBV4-1	TRBJ1-5	CASSQAFSPGQGRIRNQPQHF
TRBV6-5	TRBJ1-1	CASSYFNRGTEAFF
TRBV11-3	TRBJ2-3	CASSSPYGEDGDTQYF
TRBV25-1	TRBJ1-3	CASSEWGGSGNTIYF
TRBV5-1	TRBJ2-5	CASSTGEGVVETQYF
TRBV28	TRBJ2-7	CASSKWDNNYEQYF
TRBV7-9	TRBJ2-3	CASSPTSAGTDTQYF
TRBV20-1	TRBJ2-5	CSARRETQYF
TRBV10-1	TRBJ2-2	CASSESIGQGFGRNTGELFF
TRBV11-2	TRBJ1-1	CASRTGQLNTEAFF
TRBV2	TRBJ2-3	CASGGRRGGADTQYF
TRBV2	TRBJ2-1	CASIPPGLGSGRQFF
TRBV7-9	TRBJ1-2	CASSFGGEGYTF
TRBV5-1	TRBJ1-2	CASSPGTGEYGYTF
TRBV11-3	TRBJ2-5	CASSPGAQETQYF
TRBV5-1	TRBJ2-2	CASSLALTGTGNVIGELFF
TRBV11-3	TRBJ1-1	CASSQTGWTEAFF
TRBV29-1	TRBJ1-1	CSVGSGVTEAFF
TRBV6-1	TRBJ2-4	CASSVTGGPLAKNIQYF
TRBV6-5	TRBJ1-1	CASSPGITGAFF
TRBV19	TRBJ1-5	CASSTNKPGTGRNQPQHF
TRBV5-6	TRBJ2-2	CASSFGQNTGELFF
TRBV2	TRBJ2-2	CASSENRGDTGELFF